These 13 T cell receptor beta chains came from one sample sequenced in a study of human T cells and chemical hapten exposure. Time point of the sample: healthy volunteer bleed at 2 weeks. RNA extraction used unfractionated whole blood as the source of total RNA. TCRdb used MiXCR to reprocess the RACE reads, holding one entry per CDR3 protein. This sample carries about 130,000 distinct CDR3 sequences, approximately 9.1% of them seen once, and the ten largest clones take roughly 1.6%. Sequencing was done on a sample of whole blood. The receptors shown here come from a male donor in good health. Some clones in this sample may be carry-over from other donors' samples.

This clonotype was observed a few times. This chain joins TRBV3-1 and TRBJ2-1; 8 bases map to TRBD1. CDR1 and CDR2 (germline): LGHDT, YNNKEL (reference sequence). This CDR3 comprises 16 residues. V dropped 0 bases and J dropped 5; count of bases not matched to a gene: 6. The CDR3 DNA follows: TGTGCCAGCAGCCAAGACTCAGGACAGGGTGACAATGAGCAGTTCTTC. Translated: CASSQDSGQGDNEQFF.

V usage is TRBV5-1 and J usage is TRBJ2-1; 14 positions agree with TRBD2. The junction had 7 bases not matched to a gene; V was cut back by 3 bases and J by 2 bases. Germline V gene lookup returns CDR1 SGHRS and CDR2 YFSETQ. The CDR3 has 18 amino acids. CDR3 in amino acids: CASSSGLAGGGPYNEQFF. The CDR3 DNA sequence: TGCGCCAGCAGCTCTGGACTAGCGGGGGGAGGTCCCTACAATGAGCAGTTCTTC.

The DNA of the CDR3 is TGTGCGCCGCTCCGTGGCTACACCTTC. It codes for CAPLRGYTF. The V call is TRBV10-3, the J call TRBJ1-2; no reliable D call. The V gene's germline CDR1 is ENHRY and CDR2 SYGVKD. CDR3 length: 9 residues.

V usage is TRBV7-9 and J usage is TRBJ2-4; 9 bases match TRBD1. The germline V gene encodes CDR1 SEHNR and CDR2 FQNEAQ (reference sequence). The CDR3 has 16 amino acids. The J segment lost 3 bases and the V segment lost 5 bases, leaving 8 bases of the junction unmatched. CDR3 DNA: TGTGCCAGCAGCGCTACAGGGGGCTGGGACAAAAACATTCAGTACTTC. Amino acid sequence: CASSATGGWDKNIQYF.

The J gene is TRBJ2-1, the V gene TRBV19; TRBD2 matches 9 bases. CDR3 length equals 16 residues. The trim removed 0 bases at V and 5 bases at J, leaving 5 bases unmatched. In germline, CDR1 is LNHDA, CDR2 SQIVND (reference sequence). The CDR3 protein is CASSIEGGRGDNEQFF. For the CDR3, the DNA is TGTGCCAGTAGTATAGAAGGCGGGAGGGGGGACAATGAGCAGTTCTTC.

The sample holds a few counts of this clonotype. V and J are TRBV7-9 and TRBJ2-7, with TRBD1 matching 9 bases. The CDR3 runs 16 residues. J gave up 5 bases and V 6 bases, and 14 bases lay outside the gene matches. Germline-derived CDR1 and CDR2 are SEHNR and FQNEAQ (reference sequence). This CDR3 reads CASSPTGGSFPDEQYF. Here the CDR3 DNA reads TGTGCCAGCAGTCCTACAGGGGGCTCATTTCCGGACGAGCAGTACTTC.

The chain has TRBV3-1 and TRBJ2-5; D possibly corresponds to TRBD1 (5 bases). Trimming left V 0 bases short and J 2 bases short, with 13 bases between. CDR1 is LGHDT, CDR2 YNNKEL, per germline (reference sequence). The CDR3 covers 16 residues. The CDR3: CASSQDRRGPQETQYF. The DNA of the CDR3 is TGTGCCAGCAGCCAAGATAGAAGGGGCCCTCAAGAGACCCAGTACTTC.

In this sample, this clonotype turned up a few times. The J gene is TRBJ2-7, the V gene TRBV5-5; 8 bases are a match to TRBD2. The germline V gene has CDR1 SGHKS and CDR2 YYEKEE (reference sequence). V dropped 2 bases and J dropped 2; count of bases not matched to a gene: 6. CDR3 length: 15 amino acids. This CDR3 is CASSLLSGSPYEQYF. DNA for the CDR3: TGTGCCAGCAGCTTACTGAGCGGGAGTCCCTACGAGCAGTACTTC.

The J gene is TRBJ2-7, the V gene TRBV27; TRBD1 aligns across 7 bases. The CDR3 contains 14 residues. Germline values: CDR1 MNHEY, CDR2 SMNVEV (reference sequence). Trimming at V came to 5 bases and at J to 2 bases, leaving 6 bases not matched to a gene. The chain's CDR3 is CASSDGTDTYEQYF. The CDR3 DNA follows: TGTGCCAGCAGTGATGGGACAGATACCTACGAGCAGTACTTC.

This chain uses TRBV5-5 with TRBJ2-7; D uncertain. Trimming took off 0 bases at V and 3 bases at J, with 13 bases between the two ends. The CDR3 covers 15 residues. Germline V lookup: CDR1 SGHKS, CDR2 YYEKEE (reference sequence). This CDR3 is CASSLVPPVDYEQYF. The CDR3 DNA reads as TGTGCCAGCAGCTTGGTTCCCCCGGTGGACTACGAGCAGTACTTC.

The chain recombines TRBV4-3 with TRBJ1-1; 7 nucleotides line up with TRBD1. The CDR3 length is 16 residues. CDR1 LGHNA and CDR2 YSLEER come from the germline V gene. V gave up 4 bases and J gave up 1 base; unmatched junction bases: 9. The CDR3 protein is CASSRHGGQANTEAFF. In DNA form, the CDR3 reads TGCGCCAGCAGCCGCCACGGCGGACAGGCGAACACTGAAGCTTTCTTT.

This clonotype turned up a few times. V gene TRBV7-9 combines with J gene TRBJ1-6; D gene ambiguous. The CDR3 runs 13 residues. The germline CDR1 and CDR2 sequences are SEHNR and FQNEAQ (reference sequence). V was cut by 1 base and J by 7 bases, with 5 bases left in between. The CDR3 nucleotides are TGTGCCAGCAGCTTAGAAGGCAATTCACCCCTCCACTTT. Translated, it gives CASSLEGNSPLHF.

With regard to this clonotype: Possible read error: a much larger clone is one base away. V is TRBV6-1 and J is TRBJ2-3, with TRBD2 identical over 8 bases. The junction had 11 bases not matched to a gene; V was cut back by 2 bases and J by 1 base. Germline CDR1 MNHNS, CDR2 SASEGT. The CDR3 is 18 residues long. As DNA, the CDR3 is TGTGCCAGCAGTGAACTGGGACTAGTGGGAGGTGGCACAGATACGCAGTATTTT. Residues: CASSELGLVGGGTDTQYF.